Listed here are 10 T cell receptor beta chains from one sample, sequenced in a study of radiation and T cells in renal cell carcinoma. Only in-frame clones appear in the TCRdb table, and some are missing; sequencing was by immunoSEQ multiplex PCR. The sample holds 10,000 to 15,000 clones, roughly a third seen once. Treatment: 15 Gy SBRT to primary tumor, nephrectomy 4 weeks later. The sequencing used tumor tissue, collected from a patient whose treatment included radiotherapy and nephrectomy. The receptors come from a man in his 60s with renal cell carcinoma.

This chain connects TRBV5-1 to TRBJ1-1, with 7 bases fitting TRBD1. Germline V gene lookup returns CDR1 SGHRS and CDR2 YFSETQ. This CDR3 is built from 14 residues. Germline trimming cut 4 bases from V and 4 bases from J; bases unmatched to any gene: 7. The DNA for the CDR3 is TGCGCCAGCAGCGAGTCGGGACAGTTCACTGAAGCTTTCTTT. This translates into CASSESGQFTEAFF.

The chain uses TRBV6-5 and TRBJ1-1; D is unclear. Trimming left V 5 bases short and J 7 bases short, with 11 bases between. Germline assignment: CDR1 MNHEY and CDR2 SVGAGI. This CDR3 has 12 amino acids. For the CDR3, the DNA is TGTGCCAGCAGTCCTAGCGCGTATGAAGCTTTCTTT. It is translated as CASSPSAYEAFF.

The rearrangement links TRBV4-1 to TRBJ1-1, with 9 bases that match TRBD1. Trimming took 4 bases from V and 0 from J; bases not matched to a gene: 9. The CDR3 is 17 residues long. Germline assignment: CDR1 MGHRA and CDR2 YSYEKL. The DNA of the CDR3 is TGCGCCAGCAGCCTCCCCGCGAGGGACAGGGTGAACACTGAAGCTTTCTTT. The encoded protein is CASSLPARDRVNTEAFF.

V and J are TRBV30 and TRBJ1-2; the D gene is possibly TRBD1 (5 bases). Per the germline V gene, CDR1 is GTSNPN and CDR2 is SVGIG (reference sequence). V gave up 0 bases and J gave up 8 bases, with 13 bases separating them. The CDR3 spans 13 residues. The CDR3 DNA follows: TGTGCCTGGAGTGTAGTAGGGACCCACGGCTACACCTTC. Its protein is CAWSVVGTHGYTF. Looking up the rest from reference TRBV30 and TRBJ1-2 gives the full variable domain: SQTIHQWPATLVQPVGSPLSLECTVEGTSNPNLYWYRQAAGRGLQLLFYSVGIGQISSEVPQNLSASRPQDRQFILSSKKLLLSDSGFYLCAWSVVGTHGYTFGSGTRLTVV.

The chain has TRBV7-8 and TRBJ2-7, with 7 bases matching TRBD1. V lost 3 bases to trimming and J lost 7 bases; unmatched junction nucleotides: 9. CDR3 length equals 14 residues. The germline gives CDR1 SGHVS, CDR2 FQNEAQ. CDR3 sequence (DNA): TGTGCCAGCAGCTTCCGGGACAGATCGGAAGAGCAGTACGTC. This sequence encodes CASSFRDRSEEQYV.

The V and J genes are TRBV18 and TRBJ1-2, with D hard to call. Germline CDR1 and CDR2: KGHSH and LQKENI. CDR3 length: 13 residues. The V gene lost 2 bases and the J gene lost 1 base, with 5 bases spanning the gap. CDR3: CASSPADNYGYTF. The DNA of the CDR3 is TGTGCCAGCTCACCAGCAGATAACTATGGCTACACCTTC.

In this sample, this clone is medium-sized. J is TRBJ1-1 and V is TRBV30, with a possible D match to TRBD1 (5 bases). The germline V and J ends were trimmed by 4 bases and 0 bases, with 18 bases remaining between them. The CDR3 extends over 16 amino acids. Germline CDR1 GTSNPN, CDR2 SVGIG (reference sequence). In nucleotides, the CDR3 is TGTGCCTGGAACTACGAGGGGACTTATTTGAACACTGAAGCTTTCTTT. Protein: CAWNYEGTYLNTEAFF.

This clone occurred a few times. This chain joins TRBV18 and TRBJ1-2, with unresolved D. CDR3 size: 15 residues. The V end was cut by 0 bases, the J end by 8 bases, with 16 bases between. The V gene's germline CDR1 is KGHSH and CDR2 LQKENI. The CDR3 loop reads CASSPPTEGSGGYTF. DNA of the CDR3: TGTGCCAGCTCACCACCGACGGAAGGGTCGGGAGGCTACACCTTC.

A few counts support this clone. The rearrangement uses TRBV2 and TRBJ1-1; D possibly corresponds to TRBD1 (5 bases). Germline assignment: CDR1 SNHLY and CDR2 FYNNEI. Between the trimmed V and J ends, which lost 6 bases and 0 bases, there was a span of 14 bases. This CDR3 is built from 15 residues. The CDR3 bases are TGTGCCAGCAGCGACCCGACAGCCTTGAACACTGAAGCTTTCTTT. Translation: CASSDPTALNTEAFF.

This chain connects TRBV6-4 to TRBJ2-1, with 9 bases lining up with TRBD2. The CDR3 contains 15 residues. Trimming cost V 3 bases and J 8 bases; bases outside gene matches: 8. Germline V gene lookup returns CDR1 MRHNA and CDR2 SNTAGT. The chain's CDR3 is CASSEVAGGPDEQFF. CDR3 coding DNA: TGTGCCAGCAGTGAAGTCGCGGGAGGGCCAGATGAGCAGTTCTTC.